The 2 T cell receptor beta chains below all came from one sample that was sequenced in a study of esophageal squamous cell carcinoma under preoperative chemotherapy. Time point denoted: after preoperative PTX-NDP chemotherapy. TCRdb called the PCR reads again in MiXCR, with one record for every CDR3 protein. The sample contains under 14,000 distinct CDR3 sequences, roughly 60% of which appear only once. Specimen collection occurred from a patient given preoperative chemotherapy. Receptor source: a human donor with esophageal squamous cell carcinoma. The donor label of this sample is uncertain.

The chain is built from TRBV12-3 or TRBV12-4 and TRBJ2-1; TRBD2 aligns across 8 bases. The CDR3 length is 14 residues. With V trimmed by 6 bases and J by 10 bases, 11 bases remained unmatched. The DNA of the CDR3 is TGTGCCAGCAGGGTAGGGCTAGCGGGTGGAGAGCAGTTCTTC. Its translation is CASRVGLAGGEQFF.

The rearrangement links TRBV5-5 to TRBJ2-3, with D possibly being TRBD2 (7 bases). The J call may be faulty, since TRBJ2-7 better matches the DNA end. This CDR3 has 16 residues. CDR1 is SGHKS and CDR2 is YYEKEE in the germline V gene (reference sequence). The CDR3 loop reads CASSAQGGRAKDTQYF. The CDR3 bases are TGTGCCAGCAGCGCACAGGGAGGGAGAGCCAAAGATACGCAGTACTTC.